A single sample is the source of the 30 T cell receptor beta chains below, sequenced in a study of shared clonotypes between healthy human individuals. Cells designated naive CD8 were CD45RO-negative and were positively selected for CCR7, with terminally differentiated effector memory CD45RA+ cells excluded. Clones were read by immunoSEQ multiplex PCR, and TCRdb kept only the in-frame ones, dropping some. The table includes under 2,000,000 clones, 85% to 95% detected once. What was sequenced was naive CD8+ T cells sorted from blood. Every receptor here comes from a man between 18 and 29 years old in good health.

The chain carries TRBV6-1 and TRBJ2-7, with 7 bases matching TRBD1. The CDR3 runs to 17 residues. Germline V gene data show CDR1 as MNHNS and CDR2 as SASEGT. V gave up 3 bases and J gave up 0 bases; unmatched junction bases: 11. The DNA of the CDR3 is TGTGCCAGCAGTGATTTTCCACAGGGGTTGATCTCCTACGAGCAGTACTTC. It codes for CASSDFPQGLISYEQYF.

The chain employs TRBV29-1 and TRBJ2-7, with 7 bases matching TRBD1. The CDR3 consists of 12 residues. V lost 6 bases, J lost 3 bases, and 5 bases stayed unmatched. Germline assignment: CDR1 SQVTM and CDR2 ANQGSEA. The CDR3 region is CSVRQGNYEQYF. The CDR3 DNA follows: TGCAGCGTGAGACAGGGAAACTACGAGCAGTACTTC.

A word on this clone: The sample has other DNA sequences that encode this CDR3 too. The V and J genes are TRBV30 and TRBJ2-3, with D uncertain. The CDR3 has 14 amino acids. V was pared by 2 bases and J by 1 base, with 10 bases between. Germline assignment: CDR1 GTSNPN and CDR2 SVGIG (reference sequence). In DNA form, the CDR3 reads TGTGCCTGGAGTCGGTCGGGCGGCACAGATACGCAGTATTTT. Amino acid sequence: CAWSRSGGTDTQYF.

The V call is TRBV6-5, the J call TRBJ2-2; D is unresolved. Germline CDR1 is MNHEY and CDR2 is SVGAGI. V lost 5 bases and J lost 0, with 10 bases in between. The CDR3 has 15 amino acids. CDR3 in amino acids: CASSPLTTNTGELFF. Here the CDR3 DNA reads TGTGCCAGCAGTCCTCTGACCACGAACACCGGGGAGCTGTTTTTT.

The chain recombines TRBV6-1 with TRBJ1-2; D remains ambiguous. The CDR3 length is 15 residues. Germline assignment: CDR1 MNHNS and CDR2 SASEGT. Trimming took off 2 bases at V and 3 bases at J, with 13 bases between the two ends. CDR3 nucleotide sequence: TGTGCCAGCAGTGAATTGGAGTGGGTATACTATGGCTACACCTTC. Encoded protein: CASSELEWVYYGYTF.

The rearrangement uses TRBV7-9 and TRBJ2-3, with D unresolved. The CDR3 is 15 residues long. Trimming removed 4 bases at V and 3 bases at J, with 14 bases between. Germline values: CDR1 SEHNR, CDR2 FQNEAQ (reference sequence). CDR3 nucleotide sequence: TGTGCCAGCAGCTCCCTACTCTTGGGAACAGATACGCAGTATTTT. Translation: CASSSLLLGTDTQYF.

The chain uses TRBV7-9 and TRBJ1-3; D is perhaps TRBD1 (5 bases). CDR3 length: 17 amino acids. Germline V gene lookup returns CDR1 SEHNR and CDR2 FQNEAQ (reference sequence). Trimming took off 1 base at V and 0 bases at J, with 13 bases between the two ends. CDR3 in DNA: TGTGCCAGCAGCTTAGTCGTGTCCAGGGACTCTGGAAACACCATATATTTT. Translation gives CASSLVVSRDSGNTIYF.

J is TRBJ1-5 and V is TRBV6-1, with D unclear. V was trimmed by 0 bases and J by 4 bases, leaving 13 bases between them. Germline loops: CDR1 MNHNS, CDR2 SASEGT. This CDR3 region has 16 residues. This chain's CDR3 is CASSEAGGFGNQPQHF. The CDR3 DNA reads TGTGCCAGCAGTGAAGCGGGAGGGTTCGGAAATCAGCCCCAGCATTTT.

V and J are TRBV9 and TRBJ2-2, with 9 bases that match TRBD2. V gave up 4 bases and J gave up 7 bases; unmatched junction bases: 11. CDR3 length equals 16 residues. The germline CDR1 and CDR2 sequences are SGDLS and YYNGEE. CDR3 amino acids: CASSFRVAGVVGELFF. CDR3 sequence (DNA): TGTGCCAGCAGCTTTAGGGTAGCGGGAGTGGTCGGGGAGCTGTTTTTT.

The chain employs TRBV19 and TRBJ2-7; 10 bases are a match to TRBD1. CDR3 length: 16 residues. Germline-derived CDR1 and CDR2 are LNHDA and SQIVND (reference sequence). Trimming at V came to 6 bases and at J to 0 bases, leaving 8 bases not matched to a gene. CDR3 nucleotides: TGTGCCAGTAGCGCGGGACAGGGGACAGGCTCCTACGAGCAGTACTTC. Protein product: CASSAGQGTGSYEQYF.

The chain combines TRBV5-6 with TRBJ1-1, with no clear D. Germline lookup yields CDR1 SGHDT and CDR2 YYEEEE. The CDR3 has 16 amino acids. V lost 1 base, J lost 0 bases, and 13 bases lay in between. CDR3 residues: CASSLTPEGVNTEAFF. CDR3 nucleotides: TGTGCCAGCAGCTTGACCCCGGAGGGTGTGAACACTGAAGCTTTCTTT.

With regard to this clone: The same CDR3 is also encoded by other DNA sequences in this sample. The rearrangement links TRBV4-1 to TRBJ2-7; 10 positions agree with TRBD1. J lost 3 bases, V lost 1 base, and 3 bases had no gene match. The CDR3 sequence is 15 residues long. Germline CDR1 is MGHRA and CDR2 is YSYEKL. CDR3 in amino acids: CASSQGTGGVYEQYF. For the CDR3, the DNA is TGCGCCAGCAGCCAAGGGACAGGGGGGGTCTACGAGCAGTACTTC.

This chain joins TRBV13 and TRBJ2-5; 13 bases match TRBD2. The CDR3 is made up of 16 amino acids. With 3 bases clipped from V and 0 bases from J, the junction kept 1 base outside the gene matches. Germline V gene lookup returns CDR1 PRHDT and CDR2 FYEKMQ (reference sequence). As DNA, the CDR3 is TGTGCCAGCAGCTTGGGGACTAGCGGGGACCAAGAGACCCAGTACTTC. As protein: CASSLGTSGDQETQYF. Together with reference TRBV13 and TRBJ2-5, the CDR3 gives the full variable domain: AAGVIQSPRHLIKEKRETATLKCYPIPRHDTVYWYQQGPGQDPQFLISFYEKMQSDKGSIPDRFSAQQFSDYHSELNMSSLELGDSALYFCASSLGTSGDQETQYFGPGTRLLVL.

The chain has TRBV5-1 and TRBJ2-4; TRBD1 agrees at 8 bases. The CDR3 covers 16 residues. The trim removed 6 bases at V and 2 bases at J, leaving 10 bases unmatched. The germline V gene has CDR1 SGHRS and CDR2 YFSETQ. The CDR3 nucleotides are TGCGCCAGCACTAGTTGGGGGACAGGCTCCAAAAACATTCAGTACTTC. This sequence encodes CASTSWGTGSKNIQYF.

The J gene is TRBJ2-1, the V gene TRBV7-9, with D possibly being TRBD1 or TRBD2 (5 bases each). Trimming took 1 base from V and 7 from J, leaving 23 bases between them. Germline-derived CDR1 and CDR2 are SEHNR and FQNEAQ (reference sequence). This CDR3 is 18 amino acids long. The CDR3 sequence: CASSLEGLGRVYRNEQFF. In DNA form, the CDR3 reads TGTGCCAGCAGCTTAGAGGGTCTGGGGCGGGTCTACAGGAATGAGCAGTTCTTC. Combining the CDR3 with reference TRBV7-9 and TRBJ2-1 gives the whole variable domain DTGVSQNPRHKITKRGQNVTFRCDPISEHNRLYWYRQTLGQGPEFLTYFQNEAQLEKSRLLSDRFSAERPKGSFSTLEIQRTEQGDSAMYLCASSLEGLGRVYRNEQFFGPGTRLTVL.

This chain links TRBV6-6 with TRBJ2-3, with 11 bases lining up with TRBD1. V trimming: 7 bases; J trimming: 3 bases; junction bases outside the gene matches: 6. The CDR3 consists of 15 residues. CDR1 is MNHNY and CDR2 is SVGAGI in the germline V gene (reference sequence). CDR3 coding DNA: TGTGCCAGCACCAAGGGACAGGGGGGAACAGATACGCAGTATTTT. Translated: CASTKGQGGTDTQYF.

The V call is TRBV27, the J call TRBJ1-1; TRBD1 matches 9 bases. Germline values: CDR1 MNHEY, CDR2 SMNVEV (reference sequence). J lost 5 bases, V lost 2 bases, and 3 bases had no gene match. There are 14 residues in the CDR3. The CDR3 sequence is CASSLGQGFTEAFF. Written as DNA, the CDR3 is TGTGCCAGCAGTTTAGGACAGGGGTTTACTGAAGCTTTCTTT.

This chain joins TRBV5-6 and TRBJ2-7, with D unresolved. From germline, CDR1 is SGHDT and CDR2 YYEEEE. CDR3 length: 14 amino acids. The ends were cut back, 0 bases at V and 2 bases at J, with 9 bases in the middle. The DNA for the CDR3 is TGTGCCAGCAGCTTGGCCTACCAGGCCTACGAGCAGTACTTC. Its protein product is CASSLAYQAYEQYF.

This clone was recorded only once. CDR3 in DNA: TGTGCCAGCAGCGTAGATCACAGGGATGGCTACACCTTC. The encoded protein is CASSVDHRDGYTF. J is TRBJ1-2 and V is TRBV9; D might be TRBD1 (6 bases). Trimming left V 0 bases short and J 6 bases short, with 9 bases between. The germline V gene encodes CDR1 SGDLS and CDR2 YYNGEE. This CDR3 is 13 amino acids long.

The chain combines TRBV7-9 with TRBJ2-1; D gene uncertain. The CDR3 spans 16 residues. Looked up from germline, CDR1 is SEHNR and CDR2 is FQNEAQ (reference sequence). V shed 1 base and J shed 3 bases, with 13 bases lying between them. This CDR3 is CASSLGITPLYNEQFF. The DNA for the CDR3 is TGTGCCAGCAGCTTAGGTATCACCCCACTCTACAATGAGCAGTTCTTC.

The chain links TRBV6-6 to TRBJ2-7, with 11 bases lining up with TRBD1. V gave up 0 bases and J gave up 6 bases; unmatched junction bases: 7. This CDR3 has 16 residues. The germline V gene encodes CDR1 MNHNY and CDR2 SVGAGI (reference sequence). The CDR3 loop reads CASSYSRTGGAGEQYF. Written as DNA, the CDR3 is TGTGCCAGCAGTTACTCGCGGACAGGGGGCGCGGGCGAGCAGTACTTC.

The chain employs TRBV7-9 and TRBJ2-2, with TRBD2 as a possible D gene (6 bases). V gave up 5 bases and J gave up 4 bases, with 14 bases separating them. Looked up from germline, CDR1 is SEHNR and CDR2 is FQNEAQ (reference sequence). The CDR3 spans 15 residues. CDR3 nucleotide sequence: TGTGCCAGCAGCCTCCCGGGGGAAGTCACCGGGGAGCTGTTTTTT. Translating it yields CASSLPGEVTGELFF.

The chain couples TRBV11-2 to TRBJ2-7, with a tentative D call TRBD1 (5 bases). Trimming stripped 0 bases from V and 4 bases from J, with 13 bases between. Germline CDR1 SGHAT, CDR2 FQNNGV. This CDR3 is built from 15 residues. CDR3 amino acids: CASSLDMGRAYEQYF. In nucleotides, the CDR3 is TGTGCCAGCAGCTTAGATATGGGGCGCGCGTACGAGCAGTACTTC.

Regarding this clone: The same CDR3 is also encoded by other DNA sequences in this sample. This chain uses TRBV27 with TRBJ2-7; D is unclear. Germline values: CDR1 MNHEY, CDR2 SMNVEV (reference sequence). V shed 0 bases and J shed 0 bases, with 6 bases lying between them. The CDR3 totals 14 residues. This chain's CDR3 is CASSLSPSSYEQYF. The CDR3 DNA is TGTGCCAGCAGTTTATCGCCCAGCTCCTACGAGCAGTACTTC.

The chain is built from TRBV7-9 and TRBJ1-6, with D possibly TRBD1 on 5 matching bases. There are 15 residues in the CDR3. The germline CDR1 and CDR2 sequences are SEHNR and FQNEAQ (reference sequence). The V end was cut by 2 bases, the J end by 10 bases, with 15 bases between. DNA for the CDR3: TGTGCCAGCAGCTTATCGTGGGGGGAAGGGTCACCCCTCCACTTT. Protein: CASSLSWGEGSPLHF. The full variable domain, in which reference TRBV7-9 and TRBJ1-6 provide the parts outside the CDR3, is DTGVSQNPRHKITKRGQNVTFRCDPISEHNRLYWYRQTLGQGPEFLTYFQNEAQLEKSRLLSDRFSAERPKGSFSTLEIQRTEQGDSAMYLCASSLSWGEGSPLHFGNGTRLTVT.

This chain links TRBV6-1 with TRBJ2-7; D perhaps matches TRBD1 (5 bases). The CDR3 has 14 residues. V lost 2 bases and J lost 5, with 13 bases in between. CDR1 is MNHNS, CDR2 SASEGT, per germline. CDR3 in DNA: TGTGCCAGCAGTGAACTGCAGGGTTGGGACGAGCAGTACTTC. Translation: CASSELQGWDEQYF.

CDR3 in DNA: TGTGCCAGCAGCTTGAGTAGCGGGAAGATCGATGAGCAGTTCTTC. It codes for CASSLSSGKIDEQFF. The rearrangement links TRBV7-9 to TRBJ2-1; TRBD2 matches at 8 bases. Germline V CDR1 and CDR2: SEHNR, FQNEAQ (reference sequence). V shed 3 bases and J 8 bases; nucleotides not matched to a gene: 9. The CDR3 is 15 amino acids.

The chain couples TRBV11-1 to TRBJ2-5; tentatively, D is TRBD1 (5 bases). The V gene's germline CDR1 is SGHAT and CDR2 FQDESV (reference sequence). The germline V and J ends were trimmed by 5 bases and 1 base, with 11 bases remaining between them. The CDR3 has 14 residues. The CDR3 is CASSGASGQETQYF. CDR3 DNA sequence: TGTGCCAGCAGCGGGGCCTCGGGCCAAGAGACCCAGTACTTC.

This clone showed up just once. This CDR3 reads CASSPRLAGGPYEQYF. For the CDR3, the DNA is TGTGCCAGCAGCCCTAGACTAGCGGGAGGACCCTACGAGCAGTACTTC. The V gene is TRBV7-9, the J gene TRBJ2-7, with 13 bases aligning to TRBD2. Germline V gene sequence: CDR1 SEHNR, CDR2 FQNEAQ (reference sequence). With 5 bases clipped from V and 2 bases from J, the junction kept 6 bases outside the gene matches. The CDR3 loop spans 16 amino acids. The whole variable domain, remainder taken from reference TRBV7-9 and TRBJ2-7, is DTGVSQNPRHKITKRGQNVTFRCDPISEHNRLYWYRQTLGQGPEFLTYFQNEAQLEKSRLLSDRFSAERPKGSFSTLEIQRTEQGDSAMYLCASSPRLAGGPYEQYFGPGTRLTVT.

The rearrangement joins TRBV30 to TRBJ2-2; D call uncertain. Germline CDR1 and CDR2: GTSNPN and SVGIG (reference sequence). V lost 1 base and J 2 bases, leaving 5 bases between the germline ends. The CDR3 sequence is 13 residues long. The CDR3 nucleotides read TGTGCCTGGAGTGGAGTAAACACCGGGGAGCTGTTTTTT. Translation gives CAWSGVNTGELFF.